This T cell receptor (beta chain) was found in a study of T cell responses to AZD1222 COVID-19 vaccine. The CDR3 runs 13 residues. Per the germline V gene, CDR1 is MGHRA and CDR2 is YSYEKL. Trimming removed 2 bases at V and 3 bases at J, with 8 bases between. Measured with immunoSEQ multiplex PCR; TCRdb has only the in-frame clones, and not every one. The repertoire holds around 130,000 clones, with 93% as singletons. This clonotype was obtained from an adult in good health. J is TRBJ2-7 and V is TRBV4-1; no firm D call. The source material was peripheral blood, sampled on day 0 of AZD1222 vaccination. CDR3 in amino acids: CASSQIGVYEQYF. CDR3 nucleotides: TGCGCCAGCAGCCAAATTGGTGTCTACGAGCAGTACTTC.